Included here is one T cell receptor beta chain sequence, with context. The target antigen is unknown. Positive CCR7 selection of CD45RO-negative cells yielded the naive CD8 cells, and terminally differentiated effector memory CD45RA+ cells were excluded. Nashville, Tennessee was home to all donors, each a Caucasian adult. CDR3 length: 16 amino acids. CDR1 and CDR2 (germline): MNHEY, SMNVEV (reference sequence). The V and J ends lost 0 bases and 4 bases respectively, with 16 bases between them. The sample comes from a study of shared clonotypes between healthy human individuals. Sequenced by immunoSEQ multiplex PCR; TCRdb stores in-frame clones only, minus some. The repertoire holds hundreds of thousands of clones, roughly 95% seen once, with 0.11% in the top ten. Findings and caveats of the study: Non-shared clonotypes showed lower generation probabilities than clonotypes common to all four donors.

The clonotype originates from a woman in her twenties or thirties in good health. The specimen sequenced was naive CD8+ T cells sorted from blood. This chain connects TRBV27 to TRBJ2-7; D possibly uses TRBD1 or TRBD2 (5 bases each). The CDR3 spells CASSLSWGSRGYEQYF. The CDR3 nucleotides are TGTGCCAGCAGTTTATCTTGGGGGAGTCGTGGGTACGAGCAGTACTTC.